This entry is about one T cell receptor (beta chain). What it binds is not known. From RNA transcripts, TCR beta CDR3 regions were amplified. RT-PCR in the first round (using the HTBI primer set) targeted the TCR CDR3. TCRdb ran MiXCR on the multiplex PCR reads and lists one entry per CDR3 protein. The sample yields a few hundred thousand distinct CDR3 sequences, around 15% seen once. The source of the sample is a study of T cells in Graves' hyperthyroidism and ophthalmopathy. Whole-study results and caveats: Blood also contained most expanded thyroid clonotypes above 0.001.

The PBMCs studied were ones that came from roughly 9.4 ml fresh peripheral blood. V was pared by 6 bases and J by 2 bases, with 12 bases of the junction left unmatched. The CDR3 totals 17 residues. Material: blood. The chain links TRBV12-3 or TRBV12-4 to TRBJ2-3; 9 bases fit TRBD2. This clonotype originated in a woman in her forties with Graves' ophthalmopathy. The CDR3 spells CASRGGSLAGDTDTQYF. For the CDR3, the DNA is TGTGCCAGCAGGGGGGGATCATTAGCGGGAGACACAGATACGCAGTATTTT.